This paragraph covers one T cell receptor (beta chain) sequence. Its specificity is unknown. This sample is drawn from a study of cytomegalovirus exposure and HLA in healthy donors. Notes on the study in general: Later analysis associated a missense DCLRE1C variant with TCR beta V- and J-gene trimming.

CDR3 length equals 13 residues. The ends were cut back, 4 bases at V and 4 bases at J, with 7 bases in the middle. The germline V gene encodes CDR1 PRHDT and CDR2 FYEKMQ (reference sequence). The PCR employed 60 Vbeta primers together with 13 Jbeta primers. Clones were sequenced by immunoSEQ multiplex PCR, and TCRdb holds only the in-frame ones, with some missing. The table lists 150,000 or so clones, roughly 80% of them singletons. Material: PBMCs. This receptor was obtained from a woman in her forties in good health and CMV-seropositive. The V gene is TRBV13, the J gene TRBJ2-2; TRBD2 is a possible D gene (5 bases). The chain's CDR3 is CASSSGSTGELFF. CDR3 coding DNA: TGTGCCAGCAGCTCTGGGAGCACCGGGGAGCTGTTTTTT.